Below are 11 T cell receptor beta chains sequenced from a single sample in a study of blood T cell repertoires in COVID-19. The assay was immunoSEQ multiplex PCR, and TCRdb's table has in-frame clones only and misses some. The table records about 90,000 clones, roughly four fifths of them present only once. Material for sequencing was peripheral blood. These receptors were collected from a human donor in a cohort sampled during active COVID-19.

The rearrangement links TRBV4-3 to TRBJ2-5; tentative D call: TRBD1 (5 bases). The CDR3 is 16 amino acids. Trimming stripped 0 bases from V and 7 bases from J, with 18 bases between. The germline gives CDR1 LGHNA, CDR2 YSLEER. Written as DNA, the CDR3 is TGCGCCAGCAGCCAAGATCGTCGCCTCTCAAGGGGGACCCAGTACTTC. This codes for CASSQDRRLSRGTQYF.

The genes are TRBV14 and TRBJ2-7; tentative D call: TRBD1 (5 bases). The V gene's germline CDR1 is SGHDN and CDR2 FVKESK. The CDR3 loop spans 13 amino acids. The V and J ends lost 4 bases and 2 bases respectively, with 9 bases between them. CDR3 in DNA: TGTGCCAGCAGCCGGCAGGGCCCCTACGAGCAGTACTTC. Translation gives CASSRQGPYEQYF.

The chain combines TRBV7-8 with TRBJ2-7; perhaps TRBD2 as D (6 bases). The V gene lost 3 bases and the J gene lost 0 bases, with 9 bases spanning the gap. Germline V lookup: CDR1 SGHVS, CDR2 FQNEAQ. The CDR3 length is 14 residues. The CDR3 reads CASSFFSGSYEQYF. CDR3 bases: TGTGCCAGCAGCTTTTTTAGCGGCTCCTACGAGCAGTACTTC.

V is TRBV18 and J is TRBJ1-5; D possibly corresponds to TRBD1 (6 bases). Trimming took 2 bases from V and 4 from J, leaving 12 bases between them. The CDR3 covers 15 residues. In germline, CDR1 is KGHSH, CDR2 LQKENI. CDR3 residues: CASSPLSGQNQPQHF. In DNA, the CDR3 is TGTGCCAGCTCACCATTATCGGGACAAAATCAGCCCCAGCATTTT.

The chain uses TRBV7-2 and TRBJ1-6, with a weak D call TRBD1 (5 bases). This CDR3 contains 14 residues. Trimming took 2 bases from V and 6 from J, leaving 8 bases between them. Germline V lookup: CDR1 SGHTA, CDR2 FQGNSA. The CDR3 region is CASSLRQFNSPLHF. CDR3 DNA: TGTGCCAGCAGCTTACGACAGTTTAATTCACCCCTCCACTTT.

J is TRBJ2-3 and V is TRBV27; D possibly corresponds to TRBD2 (6 bases). The CDR3 consists of 17 residues. Germline assignment: CDR1 MNHEY and CDR2 SMNVEV (reference sequence). Trimming took 5 bases from V and 0 from J, leaving 18 bases between them. DNA for the CDR3: TGTGCCAGCAGTCGAACCCGCGGCGGGGCTAGCACAGATACGCAGTATTTT. Its protein product is CASSRTRGGASTDTQYF.

This clone was counted between two and nine times. The chain carries TRBV9 and TRBJ1-4; D is unclear. This CDR3 is built from 15 residues. Germline V gene sequence: CDR1 SGDLS, CDR2 YYNGEE. Trimming stripped 1 base from V and 8 bases from J, with 15 bases between. DNA for the CDR3: TGTGCCAGCAGCGTACGCTACGGGGTGGGCGAAAAACTGTTTTTT. This translates into CASSVRYGVGEKLFF.

V usage is TRBV5-1 and J usage is TRBJ2-5; a weak D match, TRBD1 (6 bases). The germline gives CDR1 SGHRS, CDR2 YFSETQ. The CDR3 consists of 13 residues. V was trimmed by 4 bases and J by 4 bases, leaving 11 bases between them. The CDR3 region has the DNA TGCGCCAGCAGCCGGACAGACGGAGAGACCCAGTACTTC. It translates to CASSRTDGETQYF.

Only one count was recorded for this clone. The chain uses TRBV19 and TRBJ1-5; possibly TRBD1 for D (5 bases). The CDR3 spans 14 residues. Trimming shortened V by 1 base and J by 7 bases, and 11 bases separated the two germline ends. In germline, CDR1 is LNHDA, CDR2 SQIVND (reference sequence). The DNA of the CDR3 is TGTGCCAGTAGTATAGGTACAGGAGGGCAGCCCCAGCATTTT. Translation: CASSIGTGGQPQHF.

The chain couples TRBV30 to TRBJ2-2; 15 bases map to TRBD2. CDR1 and CDR2 (germline): GTSNPN, SVGIG (reference sequence). The V segment lost 4 bases and the J segment 7 bases; nucleotides outside the gene matches: 1. The CDR3 totals 14 residues. DNA of the CDR3: TGTGCCTGGATGGGACTAGCGGGGGGCGGGGAGCTGTTTTTT. This sequence encodes CAWMGLAGGGELFF.

This clone has a single count. V and J are TRBV5-1 and TRBJ2-7; TRBD1 matches 8 bases. The CDR3 is 15 amino acids. J gave up 0 bases and V 2 bases, and 4 bases lay outside the gene matches. In germline, CDR1 is SGHRS, CDR2 YFSETQ. The CDR3 sequence is CASSFGTGSSYEQYF. The CDR3 bases are TGCGCCAGCAGCTTTGGGACAGGAAGCTCCTACGAGCAGTACTTC.